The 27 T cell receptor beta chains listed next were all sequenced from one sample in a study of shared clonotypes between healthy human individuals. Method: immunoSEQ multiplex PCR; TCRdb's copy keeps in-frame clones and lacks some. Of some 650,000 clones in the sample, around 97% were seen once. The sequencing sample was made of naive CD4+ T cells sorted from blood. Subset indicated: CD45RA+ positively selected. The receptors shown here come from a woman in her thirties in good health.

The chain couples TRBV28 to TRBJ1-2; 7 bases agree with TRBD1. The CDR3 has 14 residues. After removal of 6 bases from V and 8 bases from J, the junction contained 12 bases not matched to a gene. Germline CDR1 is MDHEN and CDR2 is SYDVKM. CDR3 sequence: CASSRDSTFSGYTF. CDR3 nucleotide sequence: TGTGCCAGCAGCAGGGACAGCACCTTCTCCGGCTACACCTTC.

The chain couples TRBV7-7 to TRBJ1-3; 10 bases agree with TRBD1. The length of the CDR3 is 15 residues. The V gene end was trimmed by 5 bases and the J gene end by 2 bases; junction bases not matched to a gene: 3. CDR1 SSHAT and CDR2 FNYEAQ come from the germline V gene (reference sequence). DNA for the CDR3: TGTGCCAGCAGCCGCGACAGGGGGCCTGGAAACACCATATATTTT. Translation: CASSRDRGPGNTIYF.

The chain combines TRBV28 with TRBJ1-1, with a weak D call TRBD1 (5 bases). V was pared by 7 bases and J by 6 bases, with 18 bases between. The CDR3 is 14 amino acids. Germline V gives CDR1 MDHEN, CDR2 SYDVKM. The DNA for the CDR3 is TGTGCCAGCAACTATGGGGCAGGGAGGGCTGAAGCTTTCTTT. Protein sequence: CASNYGAGRAEAFF. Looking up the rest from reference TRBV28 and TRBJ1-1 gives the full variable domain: DVKVTQSSRYLVKRTGEKVFLECVQDMDHENMFWYRQDPGLGLRLIYFSYDVKMKEKGDIPEGYSVSREKKERFSLILESASTNQTSMYLCASNYGAGRAEAFFGQGTRLTVV.

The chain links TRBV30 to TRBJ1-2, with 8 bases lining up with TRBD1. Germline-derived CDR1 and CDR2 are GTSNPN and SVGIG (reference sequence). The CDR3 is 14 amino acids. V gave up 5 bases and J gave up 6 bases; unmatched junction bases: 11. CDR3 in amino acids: CAWARDRWWNGYTF. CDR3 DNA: TGTGCCTGGGCTAGGGACAGGTGGTGGAATGGCTACACCTTC.

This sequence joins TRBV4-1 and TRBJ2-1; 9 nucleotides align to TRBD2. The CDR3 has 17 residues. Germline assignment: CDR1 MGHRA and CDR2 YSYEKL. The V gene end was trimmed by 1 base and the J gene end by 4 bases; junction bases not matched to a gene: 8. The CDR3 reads CASSQAVLSGGYNEQFF. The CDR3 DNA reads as TGCGCCAGCAGCCAAGCCGTCCTAAGCGGGGGGTACAATGAGCAGTTCTTC.

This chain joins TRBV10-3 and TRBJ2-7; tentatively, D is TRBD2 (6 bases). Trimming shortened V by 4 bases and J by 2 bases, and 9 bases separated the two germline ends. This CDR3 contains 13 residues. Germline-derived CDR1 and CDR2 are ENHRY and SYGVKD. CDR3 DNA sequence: TGTGCCATCAGTGGCGGGACCGCCTACGAGCAGTACTTC. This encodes CAISGGTAYEQYF.

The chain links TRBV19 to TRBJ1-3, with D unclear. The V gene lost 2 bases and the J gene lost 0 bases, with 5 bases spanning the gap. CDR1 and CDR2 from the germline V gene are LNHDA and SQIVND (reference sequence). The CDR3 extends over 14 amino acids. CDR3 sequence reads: CASSIQSSGNTIYF. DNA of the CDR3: TGTGCCAGTAGTATACAGTCCTCTGGAAACACCATATATTTT.

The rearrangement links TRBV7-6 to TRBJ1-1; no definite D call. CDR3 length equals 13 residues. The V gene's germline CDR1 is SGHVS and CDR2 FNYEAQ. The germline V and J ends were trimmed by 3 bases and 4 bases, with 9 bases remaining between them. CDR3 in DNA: TGTGCCAGCAGCTTCGGGGTTTCCACTGAAGCTTTCTTT. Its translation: CASSFGVSTEAFF.

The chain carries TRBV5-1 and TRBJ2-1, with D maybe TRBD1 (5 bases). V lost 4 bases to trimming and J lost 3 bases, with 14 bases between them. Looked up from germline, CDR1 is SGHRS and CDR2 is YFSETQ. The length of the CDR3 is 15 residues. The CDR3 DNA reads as TGCGCCAGCAGCCCCGACAGCTCGCTCTACAATGAGCAGTTCTTC. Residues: CASSPDSSLYNEQFF.

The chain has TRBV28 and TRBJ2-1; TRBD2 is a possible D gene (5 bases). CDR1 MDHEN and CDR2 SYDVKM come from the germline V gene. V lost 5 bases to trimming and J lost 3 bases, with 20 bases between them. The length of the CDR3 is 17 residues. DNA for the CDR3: TGTGCCAGCAGTCCCCTTAGGGAGCGGAACAACTACAATGAGCAGTTCTTC. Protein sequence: CASSPLRERNNYNEQFF.

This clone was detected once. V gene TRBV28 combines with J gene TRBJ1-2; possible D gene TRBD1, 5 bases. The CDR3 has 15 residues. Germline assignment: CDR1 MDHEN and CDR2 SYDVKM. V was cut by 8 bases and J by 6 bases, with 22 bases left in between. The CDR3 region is CASSTGLPEGNGYTF. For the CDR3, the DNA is TGTGCCAGCTCGACCGGGCTCCCGGAGGGGAATGGCTACACCTTC.

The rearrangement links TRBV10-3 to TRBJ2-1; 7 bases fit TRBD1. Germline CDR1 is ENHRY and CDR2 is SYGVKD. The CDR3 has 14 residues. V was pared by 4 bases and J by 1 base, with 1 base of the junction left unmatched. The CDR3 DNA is TGTGCCATCAGTGGGACAGGATCCTACAATGAGCAGTTCTTC. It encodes CAISGTGSYNEQFF.

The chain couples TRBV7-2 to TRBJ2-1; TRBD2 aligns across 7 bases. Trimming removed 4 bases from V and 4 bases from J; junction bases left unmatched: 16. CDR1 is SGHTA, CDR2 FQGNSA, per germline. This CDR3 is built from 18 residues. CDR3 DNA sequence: TGTGCCAGCAGCTCCCGATTGGGTGGACTAGTCCATTACAATGAGCAGTTCTTC. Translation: CASSSRLGGLVHYNEQFF.

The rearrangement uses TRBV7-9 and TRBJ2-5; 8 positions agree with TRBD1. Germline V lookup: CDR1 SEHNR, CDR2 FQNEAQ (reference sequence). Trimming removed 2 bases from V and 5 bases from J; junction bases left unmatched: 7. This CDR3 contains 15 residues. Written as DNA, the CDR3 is TGTGCCAGCAGCTTAAAGGACAGGGCCAGCGAGACCCAGTACTTC. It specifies CASSLKDRASETQYF.

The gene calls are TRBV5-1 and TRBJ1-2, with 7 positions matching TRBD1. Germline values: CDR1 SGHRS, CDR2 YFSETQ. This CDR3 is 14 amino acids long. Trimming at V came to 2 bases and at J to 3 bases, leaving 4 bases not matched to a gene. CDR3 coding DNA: TGCGCCAGCAGCTTCGGCAGGGGGGACTATGGCTACACCTTC. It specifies CASSFGRGDYGYTF.

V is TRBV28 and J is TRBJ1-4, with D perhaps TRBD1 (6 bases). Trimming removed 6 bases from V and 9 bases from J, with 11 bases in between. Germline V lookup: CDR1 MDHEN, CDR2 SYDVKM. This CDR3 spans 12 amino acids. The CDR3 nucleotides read TGTGCCAGCAGGACAGGTAGCCAAAAACTGTTTTTT. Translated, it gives CASRTGSQKLFF.

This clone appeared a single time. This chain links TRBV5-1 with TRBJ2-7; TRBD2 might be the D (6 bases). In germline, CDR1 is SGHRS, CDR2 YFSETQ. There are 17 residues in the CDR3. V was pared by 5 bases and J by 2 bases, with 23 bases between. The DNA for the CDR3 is TGCGCCAGCAGTCCCACGCCACCCGGGACTGCCACCTACGAGCAGTACTTC. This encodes CASSPTPPGTATYEQYF. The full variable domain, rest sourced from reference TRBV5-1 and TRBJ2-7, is KAGVTQTPRYLIKTRGQQVTLSCSPISGHRSVSWYQQTPGQGLQFLFEYFSETQRNKGNFPGRFSGRQFSNSRSEMNVSTLELGDSALYLCASSPTPPGTATYEQYFGPGTRLTVT.

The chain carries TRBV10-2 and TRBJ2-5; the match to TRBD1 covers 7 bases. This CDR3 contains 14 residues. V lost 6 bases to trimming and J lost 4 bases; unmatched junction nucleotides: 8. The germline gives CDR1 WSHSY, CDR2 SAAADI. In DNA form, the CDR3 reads TGCGCCAGCAGGGAGACAGGGTTTGGAGAGACCCAGTACTTC. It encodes CASRETGFGETQYF.

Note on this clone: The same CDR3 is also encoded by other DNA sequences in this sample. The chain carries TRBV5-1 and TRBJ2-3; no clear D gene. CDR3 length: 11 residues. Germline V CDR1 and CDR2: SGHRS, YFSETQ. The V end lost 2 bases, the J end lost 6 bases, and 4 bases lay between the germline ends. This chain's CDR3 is CASSLSDTQYF. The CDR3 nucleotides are TGCGCCAGCAGCTTATCCGATACGCAGTATTTT. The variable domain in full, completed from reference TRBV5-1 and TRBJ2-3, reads KAGVTQTPRYLIKTRGQQVTLSCSPISGHRSVSWYQQTPGQGLQFLFEYFSETQRNKGNFPGRFSGRQFSNSRSEMNVSTLELGDSALYLCASSLSDTQYFGPGTRLTVL.

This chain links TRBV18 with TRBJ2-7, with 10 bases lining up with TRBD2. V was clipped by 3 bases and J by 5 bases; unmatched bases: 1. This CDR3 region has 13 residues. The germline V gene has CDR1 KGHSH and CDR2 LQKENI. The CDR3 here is CASSPGTSDEQYF. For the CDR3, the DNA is TGTGCCAGCTCACCGGGGACTAGCGACGAGCAGTACTTC.

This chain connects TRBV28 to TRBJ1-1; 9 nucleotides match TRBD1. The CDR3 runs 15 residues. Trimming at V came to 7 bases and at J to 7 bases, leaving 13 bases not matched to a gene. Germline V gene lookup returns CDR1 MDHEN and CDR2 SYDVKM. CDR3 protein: CASTQGWDRDLEAFF. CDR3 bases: TGTGCCAGCACCCAAGGGTGGGACAGGGATCTTGAAGCTTTCTTT. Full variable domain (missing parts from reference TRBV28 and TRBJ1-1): DVKVTQSSRYLVKRTGEKVFLECVQDMDHENMFWYRQDPGLGLRLIYFSYDVKMKEKGDIPEGYSVSREKKERFSLILESASTNQTSMYLCASTQGWDRDLEAFFGQGTRLTVV.

CDR3 in DNA: TGTGCCAGCACGGGACTAGCGGATTCCTACGAGCAGTACTTC. Translated, it gives CASTGLADSYEQYF. V and J are TRBV2 and TRBJ2-7; TRBD2 aligns across 11 bases. CDR1 is SNHLY, CDR2 FYNNEI, per germline. The J segment lost 1 base and the V segment lost 7 bases, leaving 3 bases of the junction unmatched. The CDR3 contains 14 residues.

The CDR3 loop is CASSPPPGSGNPLRNEQYF. CDR3 nucleotide sequence: TGTGCCAGCAGCCCCCCACCCGGAAGCGGGAACCCACTAAGAAACGAGCAGTACTTC. This chain joins TRBV7-8 and TRBJ2-7, with 7 bases fitting TRBD2. V shed 5 bases and J 5 bases; nucleotides not matched to a gene: 24. Germline V gene lookup returns CDR1 SGHVS and CDR2 FQNEAQ. The CDR3 covers 19 residues.

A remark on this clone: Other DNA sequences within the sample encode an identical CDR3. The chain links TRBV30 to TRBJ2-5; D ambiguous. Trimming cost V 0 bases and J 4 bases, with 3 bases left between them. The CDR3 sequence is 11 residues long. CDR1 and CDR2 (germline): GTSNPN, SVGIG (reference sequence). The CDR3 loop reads CAWSVSETQYF. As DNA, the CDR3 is TGTGCCTGGAGTGTATCAGAGACCCAGTACTTC.

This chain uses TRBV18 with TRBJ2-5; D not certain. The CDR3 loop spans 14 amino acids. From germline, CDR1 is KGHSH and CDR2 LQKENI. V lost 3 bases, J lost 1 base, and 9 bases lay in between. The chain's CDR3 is CASSPSPVQETQYF. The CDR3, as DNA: TGTGCCAGCTCACCCTCCCCCGTCCAAGAGACCCAGTACTTC.

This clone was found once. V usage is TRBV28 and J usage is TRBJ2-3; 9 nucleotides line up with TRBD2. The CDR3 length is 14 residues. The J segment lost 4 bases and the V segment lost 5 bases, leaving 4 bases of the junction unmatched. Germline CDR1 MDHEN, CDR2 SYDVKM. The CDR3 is CASSLLAGSDTQYF. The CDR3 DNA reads TGTGCCAGCAGTCTCCTAGCGGGATCAGATACGCAGTATTTT.

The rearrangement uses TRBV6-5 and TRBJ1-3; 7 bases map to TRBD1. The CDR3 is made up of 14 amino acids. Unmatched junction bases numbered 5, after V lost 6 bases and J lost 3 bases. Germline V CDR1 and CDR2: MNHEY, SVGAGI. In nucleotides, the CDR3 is TGTGCCAGCAGGCCGAGGGGGCTTGGAAACACCATATATTTT. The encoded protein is CASRPRGLGNTIYF.